A single sample gave rise to the 16 T cell receptor beta chains below, sequenced in a study of T cells in Graves' hyperthyroidism and ophthalmopathy. The CDR3 regions of TCR beta were amplified from RNA transcripts. The HTBI primer set was used in a first-round RT-PCR of the TCR CDR3. TCRdb redid the calling of the multiplex PCR reads with MiXCR, one entry per CDR3 protein. Among approximately 480,000 distinct CDR3 sequences listed, more than 20% were seen once. Sequenced input: blood. These receptors all stem from a man between 18 and 29 years old with Graves' hyperthyroidism.

This clonotype was counted many times. The chain recombines TRBV10-3 with TRBJ1-2; no clear D gene. V was clipped by 6 bases and J by 4 bases, with 9 bases between them. The CDR3 covers 12 residues. Per germline, CDR1 ENHRY and CDR2 SYGVKD. In DNA form, the CDR3 reads TGTGCCATCAGGAGGAGCATCTATGGCTACACCTTC. Translation: CAIRRSIYGYTF.

CDR3 bases: TGTGCCAGCAGTACCGGACAGGGGGGAGAGACCCAGTACTTC. It yields the protein CASSTGQGGETQYF. V and J are TRBV6-2 or TRBV6-3 and TRBJ2-5, with 10 bases aligning to TRBD1. V shed 5 bases and J 4 bases; nucleotides not matched to a gene: 4. Germline V CDR1 and CDR2: MNHEY, SVGEGT. The CDR3 covers 14 residues.

This clonotype was detected ten times or more. The chain carries TRBV28 and TRBJ2-7; 8 nucleotides match TRBD1. There are 14 residues in the CDR3. The ends lost 0 bases at V and 7 bases at J; junction bases unmatched: 5. Germline-derived CDR1 and CDR2 are MDHEN and SYDVKM. CDR3 loop: CASSLWQGAGEQYF. CDR3 bases: TGTGCCAGCAGTTTATGGCAGGGGGCTGGGGAGCAGTACTTC.

This clonotype was recorded many times. The chain links TRBV12-3 or TRBV12-4 to TRBJ1-1; tentative D call: TRBD1 (5 bases). Trimming pared 7 bases from V and 6 bases from J, leaving 18 bases between. The CDR3 sequence is 14 residues long. The CDR3 here is CASTPDGRGAEAFF. DNA of the CDR3: TGTGCCAGCACCCCGGACGGTCGGGGCGCTGAAGCTTTCTTT.

This clonotype has at least ten counts. This sequence joins TRBV30 and TRBJ1-1, with a possible D match to TRBD1 (6 bases). The germline V gene has CDR1 GTSNPN and CDR2 SVGIG (reference sequence). CDR3 length: 14 residues. Trimming left V 3 bases short and J 1 base short, with 12 bases between. As DNA, the CDR3 is TGTGCCTGGAGGTCCCCGGGACAGAACACTGAAGCTTTCTTT. Its protein is CAWRSPGQNTEAFF.

This clonotype was observed a handful of times. J is TRBJ1-6 and V is TRBV20-1; 7 nucleotides line up with TRBD1. Trimming removed 8 bases from V and 8 bases from J; junction bases left unmatched: 6. The CDR3 contains 12 residues. Germline V gene lookup returns CDR1 DFQATT and CDR2 SNEGSKA (reference sequence). The CDR3 DNA reads TGCAGTACGCAGGGGGGGGATTCACCCCTCCACTTT. Translation gives CSTQGGDSPLHF.

The chain employs TRBV7-8 and TRBJ1-5, with 8 bases that match TRBD1. In germline, CDR1 is SGHVS, CDR2 FQNEAQ. After removal of 1 base from V and 2 bases from J, the junction contained 7 bases not matched to a gene. There are 17 residues in the CDR3. CDR3 bases: TGTGCCAGCAGCTTAGAACAGGGGGGGGTGGGCAATCAGCCCCAGCATTTT. This codes for CASSLEQGGVGNQPQHF.

This clonotype has ten or more counts. The genes are TRBV2 and TRBJ2-5, with D perhaps assigned TRBD1 or TRBD2 (5 bases each). Trimming removed 6 bases at V and 4 bases at J, with 12 bases between. Germline V CDR1 and CDR2: SNHLY, FYNNEI. This CDR3 is built from 13 residues. In nucleotides, the CDR3 is TGTGCCAGCAGGGGACCCCCCCCAGAGACCCAGTACTTC. Protein product: CASRGPPPETQYF.

The sample holds many counts of this clonotype. V usage is TRBV15 and J usage is TRBJ2-7; maybe TRBD1 (5 bases). The CDR3 has 14 amino acids. V was shortened by 2 bases and J by 5 bases, with 13 bases between the two germline ends. The germline V gene has CDR1 LNHNV and CDR2 YYDKDF (reference sequence). The CDR3 nucleotides are TGTGCCACCAGCAGAATTCACCCCAGGGACGAGCAGTACTTC. Protein product: CATSRIHPRDEQYF. Combining the CDR3 with reference TRBV15 and TRBJ2-7 gives the whole variable domain DAMVIQNPRYQVTQFGKPVTLSCSQTLNHNVMYWYQQKSSQAPKLLFHYYDKDFNNEADTPDNFQSRRPNTSFCFLDIRSPGLGDTAMYLCATSRIHPRDEQYFGPGTRLTVT.

This clonotype was found many times. The chain carries TRBV24-1 and TRBJ1-2, with no clear D. CDR1 is KGHDR and CDR2 is SFDVKD in the germline V gene. This CDR3 comprises 15 residues. Trimming removed 8 bases from V and 3 bases from J, with 18 bases in between. CDR3 amino acids: CATKVVCRADYGYTF. For the CDR3, the DNA is TGTGCCACCAAGGTGGTGTGTAGGGCGGACTATGGCTACACCTTC.

This clonotype was counted at least ten times. J is TRBJ2-7 and V is TRBV11-2; D tentatively reads TRBD1 or TRBD2 (6 bases each). The CDR3 consists of 13 residues. V lost 1 base and J 7 bases, leaving 11 bases between the germline ends. CDR1 and CDR2 (germline): SGHAT, FQNNGV. In nucleotides, the CDR3 is TGTGCCAGCAGCTTAGTGGGGGGCGAGGAGCAGTACTTC. It codes for CASSLVGGEEQYF.

This clonotype has at least ten counts. The chain's CDR3 is CASRGTGDTYEQYF. The CDR3, as DNA: TGTGCCAGTCGCGGGACAGGGGACACCTACGAGCAGTACTTC. J is TRBJ2-7 and V is TRBV19, with TRBD1 matching 10 bases. With 8 bases clipped from V and 2 bases from J, the junction kept 6 bases outside the gene matches. CDR3 length: 14 residues. Germline V gene sequence: CDR1 LNHDA, CDR2 SQIVND (reference sequence).

This clonotype was seen a few times. A much larger clonotype is one base distant, so this may be a read error. Without the conserved terminal phenylalanine or tryptophan, this CDR3 likely stems from a read error. The chain links TRBV6-1 to TRBJ1-1; D gene ambiguous. Germline loops: CDR1 MNHNS, CDR2 SASEGT. This CDR3 is 14 amino acids long. V was cut by 7 bases and J by 3 bases, with 15 bases left in between. CDR3 DNA: TGTGCCAGCATGGCAGGCGGAATGCACACTGAAGCTTTCTCT. This translates into CASMAGGMHTEAFS.

This clonotype occurred many times. The genes are TRBV5-1 and TRBJ2-7; D is uncertain. There are 12 residues in the CDR3. The germline gives CDR1 SGHRS, CDR2 YFSETQ. V gave up 4 bases and J gave up 7 bases, with 12 bases separating them. The CDR3 nucleotides read TGCGCCAGCAGCCCCCCTCTGGGAGAGCAGTACTTC. This encodes CASSPPLGEQYF.

This clonotype showed up many times. The V gene is TRBV7-8, the J gene TRBJ2-4; D is uncertain. Trimming stripped 5 bases from V and 5 bases from J, with 7 bases between. From germline, CDR1 is SGHVS and CDR2 FQNEAQ. This CDR3 is 12 amino acids long. CDR3 region: CASSHLENIQYF. The DNA for the CDR3 is TGTGCCAGCAGCCATTTGGAAAACATTCAGTACTTC. Full variable domain (outside the CDR3, taken from reference TRBV7-8 and TRBJ2-4): GAGVSQSPRYKVAKRGQDVALRCDPISGHVSLFWYQQALGQGPEFLTYFQNEAQLDKSGLPSDRFFAERPEGSVSTLKIQRTQQEDSAVYLCASSHLENIQYFGAGTRLSVL.

This clonotype was recorded a few times. This chain connects TRBV3-1 to TRBJ1-2, with TRBD1 identical over 7 bases. The V segment lost 4 bases and the J segment 6 bases; nucleotides outside the gene matches: 8. Looked up from germline, CDR1 is LGHDT and CDR2 is YNNKEL (reference sequence). CDR3 length: 14 amino acids. CDR3 residues: CASSLGRGQDGYTF. CDR3 DNA: TGTGCCAGCAGCCTAGGGAGGGGGCAGGATGGCTACACCTTC.